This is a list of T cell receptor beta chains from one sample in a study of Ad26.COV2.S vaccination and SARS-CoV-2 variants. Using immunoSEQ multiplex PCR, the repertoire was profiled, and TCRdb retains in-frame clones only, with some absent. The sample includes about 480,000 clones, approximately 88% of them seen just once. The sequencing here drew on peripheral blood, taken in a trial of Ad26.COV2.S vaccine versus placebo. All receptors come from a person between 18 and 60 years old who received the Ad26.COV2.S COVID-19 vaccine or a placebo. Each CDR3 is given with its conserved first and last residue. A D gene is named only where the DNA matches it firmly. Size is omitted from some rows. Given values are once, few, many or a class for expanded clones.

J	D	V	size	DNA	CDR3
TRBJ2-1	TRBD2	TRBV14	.	TGTGCCAGCAGCCAGACCCATAGCGGGAGAGCCTACAATGAGCAGTTCTTC	CASSQTHSGRAYNEQFF
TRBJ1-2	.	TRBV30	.	TGTGCCTGGAGTGTTCAGACTGCTAACTATGGCTACACCTTC	CAWSVQTANYGYTF
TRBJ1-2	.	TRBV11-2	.	TGTGCCAGCAGCTTACCACAGGGTCGTGGCTACACCTTC	CASSLPQGRGYTF
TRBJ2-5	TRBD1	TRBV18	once	TGTGCCAGCTCATCCGACAGGGGGACGGAGACCCAGTACTTC	CASSSDRGTETQYF
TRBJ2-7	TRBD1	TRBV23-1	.	TGCGCCAGCAGTCAATATGACAGGGGGCCCTACGAGCAGTACTTC	CASSQYDRGPYEQYF
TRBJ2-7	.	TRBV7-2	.	TGTGCCAGCAGCTTCCTGACCGCCCGTAGCGAGCAGTACTTC	CASSFLTARSEQYF
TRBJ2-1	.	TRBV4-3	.	TGCGCCAGCAGCCAAGTGTCCGACAATGAGCAGTTCTTC	CASSQVSDNEQFF
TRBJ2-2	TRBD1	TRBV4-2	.	TGTGCCAGCAGCCCGGACAGGGGCGTTGCGGGGGAGCTGTTTTTT	CASSPDRGVAGELFF
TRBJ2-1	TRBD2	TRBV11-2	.	TGTGCCAGCAGCTTAGTGGTTTCTAGCGGGAGGTCCCCCTACAATGAGCAGTTCTTC	CASSLVVSSGRSPYNEQFF
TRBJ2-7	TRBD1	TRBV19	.	TGTGCCAGTAGTCCCACAGGGGGCAGGCCCTACGAGCAGTACTTC	CASSPTGGRPYEQYF
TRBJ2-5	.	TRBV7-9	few	TGTGCCAGCAGCCCCGGGCTAGCCAGAGAGACCCAGTACTTC	CASSPGLARETQYF
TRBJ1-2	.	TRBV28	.	TGTGCCAGCAGTTCCCTGGGCTATGGCTACACCTTC	CASSSLGYGYTF
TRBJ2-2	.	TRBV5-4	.	TGTGCCAGCAGCTTGGAACAGGACGGGGAGCTGTTTTTT	CASSLEQDGELFF
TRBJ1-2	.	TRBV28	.	TGTGCCAGCAGGTACACAGGGTTGGGCTATGGCTACACCTTC	CASRYTGLGYGYTF
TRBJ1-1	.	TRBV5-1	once	TGCGCCAGCAGCTTGGGTCCCCTTACCACTGAAGCTTTCTTT	CASSLGPLTTEAFF